A single sample is the source of the 21 T cell receptor beta chains below, sequenced in a study of blood T cell repertoires in COVID-19. Profiled with immunoSEQ multiplex PCR; TCRdb holds only in-frame clones, not every one. The sample contains around 470,000 clones, roughly nine tenths of which appear only once. Sequenced material: peripheral blood. These receptors came from a man aged 18 to 29 with COVID-19, enrolled during active disease.

In DNA, the CDR3 is TGCGCCAGCAGCTTGGCCCCAGGGGGCCTTACAACTAATGAAAAACTGTTTTTT. This sequence encodes CASSLAPGGLTTNEKLFF. J is TRBJ1-4 and V is TRBV5-1, with 8 positions matching TRBD1. This CDR3 comprises 18 residues. The V gene's germline CDR1 is SGHRS and CDR2 YFSETQ. Losses at the gene ends were 0 bases for V and 0 bases for J; bases not matched to a gene: 7.

DNA of the CDR3: TGTGCCAGCGCAGACTGGGGCAACGAATATGGCTACACCTTC. Protein: CASADWGNEYGYTF. This chain joins TRBV19 and TRBJ1-2, with a weak D call TRBD1 (5 bases). Germline CDR1 LNHDA, CDR2 SQIVND (reference sequence). V shed 9 bases and J shed 5 bases, with 19 bases lying between them. The length of the CDR3 is 14 residues.

The V gene is TRBV9, the J gene TRBJ2-5, with TRBD2 matching 8 bases. Germline values: CDR1 SGDLS, CDR2 YYNGEE. The trim removed 4 bases at V and 5 bases at J, leaving 10 bases unmatched. The CDR3 extends over 15 amino acids. As DNA, the CDR3 is TGTGCCAGCAGCCCAGGGATGGTAGCGGGGGAGACCCAGTACTTC. Translating gives CASSPGMVAGETQYF.

CDR3 coding DNA: TGTGCCACCAGCAGAGATGGAGGAGATTGGGAGACCCAGTACTTC. This codes for CATSRDGGDWETQYF. The genes are TRBV15 and TRBJ2-5; D possibly corresponds to TRBD2 (5 bases). V lost 0 bases and J lost 5, with 13 bases in between. The germline gives CDR1 LNHNV, CDR2 YYDKDF (reference sequence). This CDR3 has 15 amino acids.

The CDR3 loop is CASSHGRQSRNYGYTF. In nucleotides, the CDR3 is TGCGCCAGCAGCCATGGGCGACAGAGCCGAAACTATGGCTACACCTTC. The chain employs TRBV4-1 and TRBJ1-2; TRBD1 is a possible D gene (5 bases). Trimming removed 3 bases at V and 2 bases at J, with 16 bases between. Germline V gives CDR1 MGHRA, CDR2 YSYEKL. The CDR3 is 16 amino acids.

This chain joins TRBV19 and TRBJ2-3; 7 nucleotides match TRBD1. Germline V gene sequence: CDR1 LNHDA, CDR2 SQIVND (reference sequence). Losses at the gene ends were 3 bases for V and 3 bases for J; bases not matched to a gene: 15. This CDR3 is 18 amino acids long. The CDR3 loop reads CASSIAPRDRRWTDTQYF. The CDR3, as DNA: TGTGCCAGTAGTATCGCCCCAAGGGACAGACGTTGGACAGATACGCAGTATTTT.

This chain's CDR3 is CAWSLGELFF. The DNA of the CDR3 is TGTGCCTGGAGTTTAGGGGAGCTGTTTTTT. The chain is built from TRBV30 and TRBJ2-2; D is ambiguous. The CDR3 contains 10 residues. Germline CDR1 is GTSNPN and CDR2 is SVGIG (reference sequence). The V gene lost 2 bases and the J gene lost 8 bases, with 3 bases spanning the gap. The variable domain in full, completed from reference TRBV30 and TRBJ2-2, reads SQTIHQWPATLVQPVGSPLSLECTVEGTSNPNLYWYRQAAGRGLQLLFYSVGIGQISSEVPQNLSASRPQDRQFILSSKKLLLSDSGFYLCAWSLGELFFGEGSRLTVL.

The sample holds a few counts of this clone. CDR3 sequence: CASSQYRDRGHGYTF. CDR3 nucleotide sequence: TGCGCCAGCAGCCAATACCGGGACAGGGGACATGGCTACACCTTC. The V gene is TRBV4-1, the J gene TRBJ1-2, with 10 bases identical to TRBD1. Losses at the gene ends were 2 bases for V and 6 bases for J; bases not matched to a gene: 6. The CDR3 loop spans 15 amino acids. Germline V gene data show CDR1 as MGHRA and CDR2 as YSYEKL.

The chain carries TRBV5-1 and TRBJ2-3; D possibly corresponds to TRBD2 (6 bases). V shed 7 bases and J shed 2 bases, with 14 bases lying between them. CDR1 SGHRS and CDR2 YFSETQ come from the germline V gene. The CDR3 covers 14 residues. The DNA for the CDR3 is TGCGCCAGCTCGGGACTCTCCACCACAGATACGCAGTATTTT. Translation gives CASSGLSTTDTQYF.

This clone came up once. The chain carries TRBV6-2 or TRBV6-3 and TRBJ2-5, with 10 nucleotides matching TRBD2. This CDR3 comprises 15 residues. The ends lost 5 bases at V and 0 bases at J; junction bases unmatched: 3. The V gene's germline CDR1 is MNHEY and CDR2 SVGEGT. CDR3 nucleotides: TGTGCCAGCAGTGGACTAGCGGAGTACCAAGAGACCCAGTACTTC. Its translation is CASSGLAEYQETQYF.

In its sample, this clone was seen a few times. The chain couples TRBV5-6 to TRBJ1-1; no firm D call. V was shortened by 1 base and J by 11 bases, with 9 bases between the two germline ends. Germline V gene sequence: CDR1 SGHDT, CDR2 YYEEEE. This CDR3 has 11 amino acids. CDR3 DNA sequence: TGTGCCAGCAGCTTGTCCGGGGTGGCTTTCTTT. Translation gives CASSLSGVAFF.

The chain combines TRBV6-5 with TRBJ2-2; 7 bases are a match to TRBD1. Trimming removed 5 bases from V and 4 bases from J; junction bases left unmatched: 7. CDR3 size: 15 residues. Per germline, CDR1 MNHEY and CDR2 SVGAGI. CDR3 amino acids: CASSKTTGSTGELFF. The CDR3 coding sequence is TGTGCCAGCAGTAAAACGACAGGGTCCACCGGGGAGCTGTTTTTT.

This clone was observed a single time. V and J are TRBV29-1 and TRBJ2-3, with TRBD2 as a possible D gene (5 bases). Germline loops: CDR1 SQVTM, CDR2 ANQGSEA. This CDR3 has 14 amino acids. V shed 7 bases and J shed 0 bases, with 14 bases lying between them. The CDR3, as DNA: TGCAGCGCGACGGGGTTGCAGAGCACAGATACGCAGTATTTT. Amino acid sequence: CSATGLQSTDTQYF.

The DNA of the CDR3 is TGTGCCAGCAGCCAAGGGGACAGGACCAATGAGCAGTTCTTC. It codes for CASSQGDRTNEQFF. The V gene is TRBV3-1 (or the pseudogene TRBV3-2), the J gene TRBJ2-1; 8 nucleotides line up with TRBD1. The CDR3 runs 14 residues. The germline V gene encodes CDR1 LGHDT and CDR2 YNNKEL (reference sequence). V was pared by 1 base and J by 6 bases, with 2 bases of the junction left unmatched.

This chain uses TRBV3-1 (or the pseudogene TRBV3-2) with TRBJ2-7; D is possibly TRBD1 (5 bases). Germline CDR1 LGHDT, CDR2 YNNKEL (reference sequence). This CDR3 has 13 residues. Trimming removed 5 bases at V and 3 bases at J, with 11 bases between. DNA for the CDR3: TGTGCCAGCAGCTTTGGAGACAGCTACGAGCAGTACTTC. Translation: CASSFGDSYEQYF.

The chain uses TRBV29-1 and TRBJ1-2, with 7 bases lining up with TRBD1. This CDR3 spans 13 amino acids. The trim removed 5 bases at V and 7 bases at J, leaving 10 bases unmatched. Germline loops: CDR1 SQVTM, CDR2 ANQGSEA. The CDR3 here is CSVKTDRAGGYTF. DNA of the CDR3: TGCAGCGTTAAAACCGACAGGGCTGGTGGCTACACCTTC.

This clone has just one count. The CDR3 protein is CASSSDGPRAKNIQYF. As DNA, the CDR3 is TGTGCCAGCAGCTCAGATGGGCCAAGAGCCAAAAACATTCAGTACTTC. This rearrangement joins TRBV11-3 to TRBJ2-4; D uncertain. This CDR3 is built from 16 residues. The germline V and J ends were trimmed by 4 bases and 0 bases, with 13 bases remaining between them. CDR1 SGHNT and CDR2 YENEEA come from the germline V gene.

This chain connects TRBV5-1 to TRBJ2-3; TRBD2 is a possible D gene (5 bases). V was cut by 0 bases and J by 9 bases, with 20 bases left in between. CDR3 size: 16 residues. Germline V CDR1 and CDR2: SGHRS, YFSETQ. CDR3 sequence: CASSLGPGYRVRTQYF. CDR3 sequence (DNA): TGCGCCAGCAGCTTGGGACCGGGGTACAGAGTTCGGACGCAGTATTTT.

The chain joins TRBV6-5 to TRBJ1-6; 7 nucleotides align to TRBD1. The CDR3 has 12 amino acids. The J segment lost 6 bases and the V segment lost 11 bases, leaving 4 bases of the junction unmatched. CDR1 is MNHEY, CDR2 SVGAGI, per germline. CDR3 in DNA: TGTGCCGGCCGGGACAGTAATTCACCCCTCCACTTT. It encodes CAGRDSNSPLHF.

The chain links TRBV29-1 to TRBJ2-2, with D possibly TRBD2 on 6 matching bases. The V gene lost 7 bases and the J gene lost 6 bases, with 21 bases spanning the gap. The CDR3 has 15 amino acids. CDR1 is SQVTM, CDR2 ANQGSEA, per germline. CDR3 nucleotide sequence: TGCAGCGGGGGGAATGGCGGGAAGGAGGCCGGGGAGCTGTTTTTT. Translated, it gives CSGGNGGKEAGELFF.

The chain couples TRBV7-9 to TRBJ1-2; no definite D call. Germline V gene sequence: CDR1 SEHNR, CDR2 FQNEAQ (reference sequence). This CDR3 is 15 amino acids long. Trimming pared 1 base from V and 6 bases from J, leaving 15 bases between. The CDR3 sequence is CASSLDGWLANGYTF. The CDR3 nucleotides are TGTGCCAGCAGCTTAGACGGGTGGTTGGCAAATGGCTACACCTTC.